This TCR beta chain was retrieved from a study of T cell responses to AZD1222 COVID-19 vaccine. Study summary: Analysis merged second doses at about 4 or about 12 weeks.

About this clone itself: Its antigen remains unidentified.

TCRdb keeps only in-frame clones here, not all; method: immunoSEQ multiplex PCR. The data hold about 160,000 clones, with roughly nine tenths observed a single time. Findings and limits, study-wide: Females outnumbered males among donors, who were mostly white British; clonal diversity was possibly underestimated. Spike-specific TCR breadth rose after two AZD1222 doses, and depth rose as well.

The sample was peripheral blood, taken on day 0 of AZD1222 vaccination. The clonotype originates from an adult in good health.

CDR3 sequence: CASSITSSGEQFF. DNA for the CDR3: TGTGCCAGCAGCATTACTAGCTCAGGAGAGCAGTTCTTC. The rearrangement uses TRBV11-3 and TRBJ2-1; TRBD2 might be the D (6 bases). CDR3 length: 13 amino acids. Deletions cut 5 bases from V and 10 bases from J, with 15 bases between. Looked up from germline, CDR1 is SGHNT and CDR2 is YENEEA.